The subject of this entry is one T cell receptor (beta chain). Its specificity is unknown. This may come from a read error, since a much larger clone is one base off. This sample stems from a study of neurological immune-mediated disorders. Across the whole study: The roughly 35 multiple sclerosis patients comprised approximately 30 that were relapsing-remitting and 3 that were secondary progressive.

The method for making cDNA was 5'RACE, and it used 10-nucleotide random UMIs. TCRdb analysed the 5' RACE reads with MiXCR anew, one entry per CDR3 protein. The repertoire holds about 74,000 distinct CDR3 sequences, around 5.5% seen once, with 6% to 9.5% in the top ten. The CDR3 has 14 residues. Germline-derived CDR1 and CDR2 are SGHKS and YYEKEE (reference sequence). Overall study results and limits: The authors found no clinical or MRI feature associated with the multiple sclerosis repertoire cluster. When the repertoires were sorted by phylogenetic grouping, those of 18 of 34 multiple sclerosis patients ended up in one related-CDR3 cluster, a possible signature.

Source material: PBMCs. This chain connects TRBV5-5 to TRBJ2-3; no clear D. This TCR derives from a man aged 18 to 35 with multiple sclerosis. CDR3 DNA: TGTGCCAACAGCTTAGTCTGGTCTGGAGATACGCAGTATTTT. Its protein product is CANSLVWSGDTQYF.